These 23 T cell receptor beta chains share one sample of origin, sequenced in a study of Graves' ophthalmopathy and Graves' hyperthyroidism. Beta-chain TCR CDR3 regions were amplified from RNA transcripts. Scientists carried out first-round RT-PCR using HTBI primers and then a second-round multiplex PCR. TCRdb redid the calling of the multiplex PCR reads with MiXCR, one entry per CDR3 protein. Of around 1,000,000 distinct CDR3 sequences in the sample, about 35% are singletons; the top ten hold 11%. The sample was peripheral blood or thyroid tissue (not recorded which). All receptors come from an adult man with Graves' hyperthyroidism.

As to this clonotype: This may be a read error, as it is one base from a much larger clone. V usage is TRBV5-1 and J usage is TRBJ1-1; D may be TRBD1 (5 bases). V was trimmed by 4 bases and J by 3 bases, leaving 16 bases between them. This CDR3 has 15 residues. CDR1 and CDR2 (germline): SGHRS, YFSETQ. The CDR3 sequence: CASSERQSMDTEAFF. The DNA for the CDR3 is TGCGCCAGCAGCGAAAGACAGAGCATGGACACTGAAGCTTTCTTT.

V gene TRBV10-3 combines with J gene TRBJ2-5; D remains ambiguous. V lost 6 bases and J lost 1, with 9 bases in between. The CDR3 is 13 residues long. Germline V gives CDR1 ENHRY, CDR2 SYGVKD. CDR3 region: CAIRDPSQETQYF. The CDR3 nucleotides read TGTGCCATCAGAGACCCTAGCCAAGAGACCCAGTACTTC.

The chain carries TRBV6-5 and TRBJ2-6; D might be TRBD1 (6 bases). The CDR3 runs to 17 residues. CDR1 is MNHEY, CDR2 SVGAGI, per germline. Trimming cost V 5 bases and J 2 bases, with 16 bases left between them. CDR3 in amino acids: CASSSKKGVPGANVLTF. In DNA, the CDR3 is TGTGCCAGCAGTAGCAAAAAGGGGGTTCCTGGGGCCAACGTCCTGACTTTC.

This clonotype was counted ten times or more. This sequence joins TRBV5-1 and TRBJ2-7, with 7 bases matching TRBD1. The CDR3 runs 13 residues. Germline CDR1 reads SGHRS; CDR2 reads YFSETQ. Trimming at V came to 4 bases and at J to 11 bases, leaving 12 bases not matched to a gene. The CDR3 here is CASSTQGDRHKYF. The CDR3 DNA reads TGCGCCAGCAGCACGCAAGGGGACAGACATAAGTACTTC.

The chain recombines TRBV6-1 with TRBJ1-4, with no clear D. This CDR3 has 11 amino acids. Germline V gene sequence: CDR1 MNHNS, CDR2 SASEGT. Trimming took 5 bases from V and 10 from J, leaving 8 bases between them. CDR3 sequence reads: CASSTGAKLFF. CDR3 sequence (DNA): TGTGCCAGCAGTACCGGTGCAAAACTGTTTTTT.

A remark on this clonotype: Since the CDR3 does not end with the conserved phenylalanine or tryptophan, this likely comes from a read error. The V call is TRBV2, the J call TRBJ1-5, with 7 bases that match TRBD1. V lost 6 bases, J lost 0 bases, and 5 bases stayed unmatched. The CDR3 is 15 amino acids. CDR1 SNHLY and CDR2 FYNNEI come from the germline V gene. CDR3 sequence reads: CASRYRGDSNQPQHL. CDR3 sequence (DNA): TGTGCCAGCAGATACAGGGGCGATAGCAATCAGCCCCAGCATCTT.

This clonotype has a count of ten or more. The V and J genes are TRBV11-2 and TRBJ1-6, with D perhaps TRBD1 (5 bases). CDR3 length: 13 amino acids. With 6 bases removed from V and 7 bases from J, the gap between germline ends came to 10 bases. Per germline, CDR1 SGHAT and CDR2 FQNNGV. The DNA of the CDR3 is TGTGCCAGCAGACGACAGAGAAATTCACCCCTCCACTTT. Residues: CASRRQRNSPLHF.

This clonotype was seen repeatedly, ten times or more. V and J are TRBV2 and TRBJ2-7, with D unresolved. The CDR3 runs to 15 residues. Trimming pared 4 bases from V and 4 bases from J, leaving 17 bases between. Germline-derived CDR1 and CDR2 are SNHLY and FYNNEI. This CDR3 reads CASSANRLLMYEQYF. The CDR3 DNA sequence: TGTGCCAGCAGTGCTAACCGACTTTTGATGTACGAGCAGTACTTC.

About this clonotype itself: The CDR3 carries no conserved terminal phenylalanine or tryptophan, so it likely arises from a read error. It is unclear where the CDR3 begins or ends on the DNA, so no DNA is shown, and the CDR3 is as TCRdb lists it. V usage is TRBV29-1 and J usage is TRBJ2-5. The CDR3 region is 11 residues in length, termini included. Germline V gene sequence: CDR1 SQVTM, CDR2 ANQGSEA. The CDR3 loop is CSVGHQAPGTS.

This clonotype was counted a few times. The gene calls are TRBV9 and TRBJ1-4; weak D call: TRBD1 (5 bases). Germline V CDR1 and CDR2: SGDLS, YYNGEE. Trimming took off 4 bases at V and 8 bases at J, with 12 bases between the two ends. The CDR3 runs to 13 residues. In DNA, the CDR3 is TGTGCCAGCAGCCCAGGGAGGGGCGAAAAACTGTTTTTT. Protein: CASSPGRGEKLFF.

The chain carries TRBV7-8 and TRBJ2-2; possible D gene TRBD2, 6 bases. The V and J ends lost 4 bases and 3 bases respectively, with 15 bases between them. The CDR3 is made up of 16 amino acids. The V gene's germline CDR1 is SGHVS and CDR2 FQNEAQ. As DNA, the CDR3 is TGTGCCAGCAGCTCGGCGGGGAGGACGGACACCGGGGAGCTGTTTTTT. This encodes CASSSAGRTDTGELFF.

This rearrangement joins TRBV2 to TRBJ1-1, with 9 bases aligning to TRBD1. V was pared by 5 bases and J by 1 base, with 14 bases of the junction left unmatched. The CDR3 has 18 residues. The germline V gene has CDR1 SNHLY and CDR2 FYNNEI. This CDR3 reads CASSWIPGTGWKNTEAFF. As DNA, the CDR3 is TGTGCCAGCAGTTGGATCCCCGGGACAGGGTGGAAGAACACTGAAGCTTTCTTT.

The table lists this clonotype with a few counts. This chain uses TRBV15 with TRBJ1-5; no reliable D call. V was clipped by 0 bases and J by 3 bases, with 6 bases between them. CDR1 and CDR2 from the germline V gene are LNHNV and YYDKDF (reference sequence). CDR3 length: 14 residues. Written as DNA, the CDR3 is TGTGCCACCAGCAGAGACAGGTACAATCAGCCCCAGCATTTT. Protein sequence: CATSRDRYNQPQHF.

In its sample, this clonotype was seen many times. This chain uses TRBV20-1 with TRBJ1-4; the D gene is possibly TRBD1 (6 bases). This CDR3 contains 14 residues. V lost 3 bases to trimming and J lost 5 bases, with 13 bases between them. Germline CDR1 is DFQATT and CDR2 is SNEGSKA (reference sequence). CDR3 loop: CSARWDTQNEKLFF. The CDR3 bases are TGCAGTGCTAGGTGGGACACCCAAAATGAAAAACTGTTTTTT.

The sample holds a few counts of this clonotype. This chain uses TRBV5-6 with TRBJ2-7; D call uncertain. Germline assignment: CDR1 SGHDT and CDR2 YYEEEE. Trimming shortened V by 4 bases and J by 0 bases, and 8 bases separated the two germline ends. This CDR3 contains 13 residues. CDR3: CASSDGNSYEQYF. CDR3 bases: TGTGCCAGCAGCGACGGCAACTCCTACGAGCAGTACTTC. The variable domain in full, with the rest retrieved from reference TRBV5-6 and TRBJ2-7, is DAGVTQSPTHLIKTRGQQVTLRCSPKSGHDTVSWYQQALGQGPQFIFQYYEEEERQRGNFPDRFSGHQFPNYSSELNVNALLLGDSALYLCASSDGNSYEQYFGPGTRLTVT.

The J gene is TRBJ2-7, the V gene TRBV25-1, with 9 bases that match TRBD1. The CDR3 contains 16 residues. Per germline, CDR1 MGHDK and CDR2 SYGVNS. Trimming at V came to 5 bases and at J to 1 base, leaving 9 bases not matched to a gene. The CDR3 here is CASSSGTGTMSYEQYF. In DNA form, the CDR3 reads TGTGCCAGCAGTTCCGGGACAGGGACTATGTCCTACGAGCAGTACTTC.

This clonotype was detected ten times or more. J is TRBJ1-5 and V is TRBV7-9, with D uncertain. Germline V CDR1 and CDR2: SEHNR, FQNEAQ (reference sequence). V lost 1 base to trimming and J lost 0 bases, with 13 bases between them. CDR3 size: 17 residues. The CDR3 DNA is TGTGCCAGCAGCTTAGGAGGCGGAATTTATAGCAATCAGCCCCAGCATTTT. Residues: CASSLGGGIYSNQPQHF.

This clonotype appeared many times. The chain uses TRBV6-5 and TRBJ2-5; D may be TRBD1 (5 bases). Looked up from germline, CDR1 is MNHEY and CDR2 is SVGAGI. This CDR3 is built from 16 residues. Trimming took off 2 bases at V and 2 bases at J, with 15 bases between the two ends. CDR3 nucleotide sequence: TGTGCCAGCAGTTACCGAGGTCAGGGAATACAAGAGACCCAGTACTTC. Protein product: CASSYRGQGIQETQYF.

This clonotype was counted ten times or more. The chain joins TRBV5-1 to TRBJ1-1; D is unclear. V shed 2 bases and J shed 4 bases, with 18 bases lying between them. CDR3 length equals 16 residues. Germline CDR1 is SGHRS and CDR2 is YFSETQ. CDR3 protein: CASSLGDLRTFTEAFF. CDR3 nucleotides: TGCGCCAGCAGCTTAGGCGACCTAAGGACTTTCACTGAAGCTTTCTTT.

Only a few counts were recorded for this clonotype. The chain is built from TRBV9 and TRBJ2-7; no firm D call. CDR1 and CDR2 from the germline V gene are SGDLS and YYNGEE. V lost 3 bases and J lost 6, with 19 bases in between. The CDR3 runs 15 residues. CDR3 loop: CASSALGQGPPEQYF. In DNA, the CDR3 is TGTGCCAGCAGCGCCCTCGGCCAAGGGCCCCCCGAGCAGTACTTC.

The chain links TRBV25-1 to TRBJ1-2, with a possible D match to TRBD1 (5 bases). V was shortened by 10 bases and J by 6 bases, with 18 bases between the two germline ends. The germline V gene encodes CDR1 MGHDK and CDR2 SYGVNS. This CDR3 has 13 amino acids. The CDR3 nucleotides are TGTGCCACTCACGAGACAGCGGCCGATGGCTACACCTTC. Translated, it gives CATHETAADGYTF.

There are many counts of this clonotype. J is TRBJ2-7 and V is TRBV7-9; 8 positions match TRBD1. V lost 4 bases and J lost 5; bases outside the gene matches: 4. Per germline, CDR1 SEHNR and CDR2 FQNEAQ (reference sequence). This CDR3 is 13 amino acids long. CDR3 nucleotides: TGTGCCAGCAGCTGGACAGGGTACCACGAGCAGTACTTC. Its protein product is CASSWTGYHEQYF.

The CDR3 spells CASSLAVAGYETQYF. In DNA form, the CDR3 reads TGTGCCAGCAGCTTAGCGGTAGCAGGGTACGAGACCCAGTACTTC. The chain recombines TRBV7-2 with TRBJ2-5; tentatively, D is TRBD1 (5 bases). V was trimmed by 0 bases and J by 5 bases, leaving 13 bases between them. The CDR3 runs to 15 residues. Per the germline V gene, CDR1 is SGHTA and CDR2 is FQGNSA.